This TCR beta chain was sequenced in a study of blood T cell repertoires in COVID-19. Study-level background: The United States, Italy and Spain were the sources of the acute and convalescent COVID-19 samples. Sources were T cells, B-cell-depleted T cells, or PBMCs; the material itself was cDNA or gDNA.

This clone was found a few times. The CDR3 length is 14 residues. Germline-derived CDR1 and CDR2 are SEHNR and FQNEAQ (reference sequence). Trimming stripped 2 bases from V and 0 bases from J, with 6 bases between. Source study methods: Researchers report that nucleated cell counts were estimated from reference gene primer amplification. The assay was immunoSEQ multiplex PCR, and TCRdb's table has in-frame clones only and misses some. The V and J calls and the clone size are those of that table, but D and trimming were determined from the DNA. The data hold some 160,000 clones, with roughly four fifths observed a single time.

The origin of this receptor is a man aged 65 to 79 with active or convalescent COVID-19. Sequencing was carried out using peripheral blood. This rearrangement joins TRBV7-9 to TRBJ2-3, with D unresolved. The CDR3: CASSLRPSTDTQYF. DNA of the CDR3: TGTGCCAGCAGCTTACGTCCCAGCACAGATACGCAGTATTTT.